Following are 5 T cell receptor beta chains from one sample sequenced in a study of blood T cell repertoires in COVID-19. Measured with immunoSEQ multiplex PCR; TCRdb has only the in-frame clones, and not every one. The data hold 150,000 to 200,000 clones, with 86% observed a single time. Material for sequencing was PBMCs or T cells enriched from blood (not recorded which). The receptors were sampled from a woman in her thirties who had recovered from COVID-19.

The rearrangement links TRBV2 to TRBJ2-3; 8 bases match TRBD2. V shed 5 bases, J shed 2 bases, and the junction held 6 bases outside the gene matches. The CDR3 runs to 15 residues. Germline CDR1 SNHLY, CDR2 FYNNEI. The CDR3 spells CASSRSGSDTDTQYF. For the CDR3, the DNA is TGTGCCAGCAGTCGCAGCGGGAGTGACACAGATACGCAGTATTTT.

The CDR3 sequence: CASRDRYSNQPQHF. CDR3 DNA sequence: TGTGCCAGCAGAGACAGATATAGCAATCAGCCCCAGCATTTT. The chain is built from TRBV2 and TRBJ1-5, with D perhaps matching TRBD1 (5 bases). In germline, CDR1 is SNHLY, CDR2 FYNNEI. There are 14 residues in the CDR3. Trimming removed 6 bases at V and 0 bases at J, with 9 bases between.

The chain uses TRBV2 and TRBJ2-1; D may be TRBD1 (5 bases). CDR1 and CDR2 from the germline V gene are SNHLY and FYNNEI. This CDR3 is 14 amino acids long. The V end lost 6 bases, the J end lost 2 bases, and 11 bases lay between the germline ends. Here the CDR3 reads CASRTETAYNEQFF. In DNA form, the CDR3 reads TGTGCCAGCAGGACCGAGACAGCCTACAATGAGCAGTTCTTC.

The V and J genes are TRBV14 and TRBJ2-2; D perhaps matches TRBD2 (5 bases). Germline values: CDR1 SGHDN, CDR2 FVKESK. The CDR3 is 16 amino acids. The ends were cut back, 4 bases at V and 4 bases at J, with 16 bases in the middle. The CDR3 here is CASSPSDTAGTGELFF. CDR3 sequence (DNA): TGTGCCAGCAGCCCGTCCGATACGGCGGGCACCGGGGAGCTGTTTTTT.

The rearrangement uses TRBV5-1 and TRBJ2-3; D is perhaps TRBD1 (6 bases). The germline V and J ends were trimmed by 1 base and 6 bases, with 12 bases remaining between them. The CDR3 is 14 residues long. Per the germline V gene, CDR1 is SGHRS and CDR2 is YFSETQ. The CDR3: CASSLQGPQDTQYF. CDR3 DNA: TGCGCCAGCAGCTTGCAGGGGCCGCAGGATACGCAGTATTTT.